This TCR beta chain emerged from a study of Graves' ophthalmopathy and Graves' hyperthyroidism. The authors amplified TCR beta CDR3 regions from RNA transcripts. Scientists carried out first-round RT-PCR using HTBI primers and then a second-round multiplex PCR. MiXCR, applied by TCRdb to the multiplex PCR reads, yields one record per CDR3 protein. The profile shows 20,000 to 30,000 distinct CDR3 sequences, 48% of them singletons. Findings and caveats of the study: Appearing in blood as well were most expanded thyroid clonotypes above 0.001 frequency.

V shed 3 bases and J 10 bases; nucleotides not matched to a gene: 3. CDR1 is SNHLY and CDR2 is FYNNEI in the germline V gene. The CDR3 is 13 residues long. Patients with other autoimmune diseases, uncontrolled infections, pregnancy or lactation were excluded. Establishment of the diagnosis relied upon clinical symptoms, serum thyroxine, TRAb, thyroid ultrasound and orbital computed tomography. Someone took the PBMCs out of more than 8.5 ml of fresh peripheral blood. With regard to this clonotype: Its antigen is undetermined.

J is TRBJ1-6 and V is TRBV2; 7 bases line up with TRBD1. The TCR comes from an adult woman with stable Graves' hyperthyroidism. Sequencing input: peripheral blood. CDR3 in DNA: TGTGCCAGCAGTGACGACAGGGTCTCACCCCTCCACTTT. It translates to CASSDDRVSPLHF. Looking up the rest from reference TRBV2 and TRBJ1-6 gives the full variable domain: EPEVTQTPSHQVTQMGQEVILRCVPISNHLYFYWYRQILGQKVEFLVSFYNNEISEKSEIFDDQFSVERPDGSNFTLKIRSTKLEDSAMYFCASSDDRVSPLHFGNGTRLTVT.